The clone carrying this T cell receptor (beta chain) was seen ten or more times. The target antigen is unknown. The entry originates in a study of molecular identifiers for immune sequencing clone quantification. Findings and limits, study-wide: Detecting spiked Jurkat TCR RNA from one cell among 950,000 to 1,000,000 naive cells was reportedly possible. Clones above 20 RNA copies held over 97% of effector molecules, under 1% in naive cells.

Per germline, CDR1 MNHEY and CDR2 SMNVEV (reference sequence). The CDR3 is 14 residues long. V was clipped by 5 bases and J by 3 bases; unmatched bases: 6. TCRdb redid the calling of the PCR reads with MiXCR, one entry per CDR3 protein. Among about 320,000 distinct CDR3 sequences, around a fifth were seen once, and the ten largest hold approximately 0.85%. This sequence was found in a human donor in good health. Some libraries in this study had Jurkat cell RNA spiked in. This chain uses TRBV27 with TRBJ2-7; TRBD1 matches 8 bases. The material sequenced was naive CD8+ T cells from blood, with Jurkat cell RNA spiked in. Indicated subset: FACS-sorted CD8+CD4-CCR7+CD45RA+ naive T cells. The chain's CDR3 is CASSPGQGFYEQYF. The CDR3 nucleotides are TGTGCCAGCAGTCCAGGACAGGGTTTCTACGAGCAGTACTTC.